One and the same sample provided the 21 T cell receptor beta chains below, sequenced in a study of T-cell memory formation after mild COVID-19. TCRdb redid the calling of the 5' RACE reads with MiXCR, one entry per CDR3 protein. The sample lists about 35,000 distinct CDR3 sequences, 20% to 25% seen once, with less than 2% in the top ten. Sequenced material: PBMCs or a T cell subset sorted from them (not recorded which). These receptors all come from an adult who had mild COVID-19 (a few samples of this study predate the infection). Cell type and time point are not known.

In this sample, this clonotype turned up many times. The gene calls are TRBV7-2 and TRBJ1-2; D unclear. This CDR3 is built from 12 residues. From germline, CDR1 is SGHTA and CDR2 FQGNSA. V lost 5 bases and J lost 4, with 8 bases in between. Here the CDR3 reads CASSPHGYGYTF. CDR3 DNA sequence: TGTGCCAGCAGCCCTCATGGCTATGGCTACACCTTC.

The chain carries TRBV5-1 and TRBJ2-2, with TRBD2 identical over 10 bases. This CDR3 contains 15 residues. In germline, CDR1 is SGHRS, CDR2 YFSETQ. The trim removed 4 bases at V and 6 bases at J, leaving 6 bases unmatched. The CDR3 region is CASSHTTSGPGELFF. The CDR3 bases are TGCGCCAGCAGCCATACGACTAGCGGGCCCGGGGAGCTGTTTTTT.

The table lists this clonotype with many counts. The rearrangement uses TRBV7-2 and TRBJ1-4; D is unclear. Looked up from germline, CDR1 is SGHTA and CDR2 is FQGNSA. The V gene lost 6 bases and the J gene lost 6 bases, with 14 bases spanning the gap. The length of the CDR3 is 14 residues. The CDR3 is CASSFGFSDEKLFF. In nucleotides, the CDR3 is TGTGCCAGCAGTTTCGGGTTTTCGGATGAAAAACTGTTTTTT.

Many counts were recorded for this clonotype. The V gene is TRBV12-3 or TRBV12-4, the J gene TRBJ1-2; 10 nucleotides agree with TRBD1. This CDR3 is 13 amino acids long. The trim removed 6 bases at V and 6 bases at J, leaving 4 bases unmatched. The CDR3 DNA is TGTGCCAGCAGACGGACAGGGGGGGATGGCTACACCTTC. Residues: CASRRTGGDGYTF.

This sequence joins TRBV3-1 and TRBJ2-2; TRBD2 matches 9 bases. The V segment lost 3 bases and the J segment 7 bases; nucleotides outside the gene matches: 6. The germline V gene has CDR1 LGHDT and CDR2 YNNKEL (reference sequence). The CDR3 consists of 15 residues. CDR3 sequence: CASSQLAGADGELFF. Here the CDR3 DNA reads TGTGCCAGCAGCCAGTTAGCGGGAGCTGACGGGGAGCTGTTTTTT.

At least ten counts were recorded for this clonotype. The chain is built from TRBV24-1 and TRBJ1-2; D uncertain. V dropped 5 bases and J dropped 2 bases, with 11 bases sitting between them. CDR1 and CDR2 from the germline V gene are KGHDR and SFDVKD. The CDR3 has 14 residues. Here the CDR3 DNA reads TGTGCCACCAGTGCCGGCGGTTCAAACTATGGCTACACCTTC. It specifies CATSAGGSNYGYTF.

The sample holds many counts of this clonotype. The chain is built from TRBV14 and TRBJ2-3; unclear D gene. The CDR3 spans 12 residues. The V gene lost 1 base and the J gene lost 9 bases, with 8 bases spanning the gap. Germline assignment: CDR1 SGHDN and CDR2 FVKESK. CDR3 in amino acids: CASSQVGGTQYF. CDR3 DNA sequence: TGTGCCAGCAGCCAAGTAGGTGGAACGCAGTATTTT.

Ten or more counts support this clonotype. V gene TRBV7-8 combines with J gene TRBJ2-7; TRBD1 aligns across 7 bases. Per germline, CDR1 SGHVS and CDR2 FQNEAQ. This CDR3 is built from 17 residues. J gave up 5 bases and V 5 bases, and 18 bases lay outside the gene matches. Here the CDR3 reads CASSPASVAGGLHEQYF. CDR3 bases: TGTGCCAGCAGCCCAGCCTCGGTGGCAGGGGGTTTGCACGAGCAGTACTTC.

CDR3 DNA sequence: TGTGCCAGCAGCTTAGGTGGTGGCAGGGCGACTGGGGCCAACGTCCTGACTTTC. It codes for CASSLGGGRATGANVLTF. The chain is built from TRBV11-3 and TRBJ2-6; tentatively, D is TRBD1 (5 bases). Trimming left V 1 base short and J 2 bases short, with 15 bases between. There are 18 residues in the CDR3. The V gene's germline CDR1 is SGHNT and CDR2 YENEEA.

This chain uses TRBV7-9 with TRBJ2-5; D remains ambiguous. Trimming took 4 bases from V and 5 from J, leaving 14 bases between them. This CDR3 is built from 14 residues. Germline CDR1 reads SEHNR; CDR2 reads FQNEAQ (reference sequence). The CDR3 bases are TGTGCCAGCAGCTGGGATCATGGTTGGGAGACCCAGTACTTC. This sequence encodes CASSWDHGWETQYF.

Many counts were recorded for this clonotype. The rearrangement joins TRBV5-1 to TRBJ2-1; unclear D gene. This CDR3 is 11 amino acids long. Trimming removed 4 bases from V and 8 bases from J, with 7 bases in between. Per the germline V gene, CDR1 is SGHRS and CDR2 is YFSETQ. The CDR3 spells CASSTSDEQFF. The CDR3 DNA is TGCGCCAGCAGCACCTCCGATGAGCAGTTCTTC.

The chain joins TRBV5-6 to TRBJ1-2; D possibly corresponds to TRBD1 (5 bases). This CDR3 is built from 14 residues. Germline V gives CDR1 SGHDT, CDR2 YYEEEE. Trimming shortened V by 0 bases and J by 8 bases, and 14 bases separated the two germline ends. The DNA for the CDR3 is TGTGCCAGCAGCTTGGGGACATCCGGAGGGGGCTACACCTTC. Its translation is CASSLGTSGGGYTF. Filled out from reference TRBV5-6 and TRBJ1-2, the complete variable domain reads DAGVTQSPTHLIKTRGQQVTLRCSPKSGHDTVSWYQQALGQGPQFIFQYYEEEERQRGNFPDRFSGHQFPNYSSELNVNALLLGDSALYLCASSLGTSGGGYTFGSGTRLTVV.

In this sample, this clonotype turned up many times. The rearrangement links TRBV18 to TRBJ2-5, with 9 bases identical to TRBD1. J lost 5 bases, V lost 3 bases, and 7 bases had no gene match. The CDR3 has 15 residues. Germline loops: CDR1 KGHSH, CDR2 LQKENI. In DNA, the CDR3 is TGTGCCAGCTCACCCACCGGGACAGGGAAGGAGACCCAGTACTTC. This sequence encodes CASSPTGTGKETQYF.

This clonotype was counted at least ten times. The rearrangement uses TRBV9 and TRBJ2-7; D ambiguous. V was cut by 0 bases and J by 0 bases, with 10 bases left in between. This CDR3 spans 15 amino acids. CDR1 and CDR2 from the germline V gene are SGDLS and YYNGEE. In DNA, the CDR3 is TGTGCCAGCAGCGTAGTGCCAGGAAGCTCCTACGAGCAGTACTTC. As protein: CASSVVPGSSYEQYF.

The sample holds many counts of this clonotype. The chain employs TRBV12-3 or TRBV12-4 and TRBJ1-5; no clear D gene. Trimming left V 5 bases short and J 2 bases short, with 10 bases between. This CDR3 has 14 residues. CDR3 protein: CASSTQTGNQPQHF. As DNA, the CDR3 is TGTGCCAGCAGTACACAAACGGGCAATCAGCCCCAGCATTTT.

Many counts were recorded for this clonotype. The V gene is TRBV27, the J gene TRBJ1-3; 7 positions agree with TRBD1. Germline-derived CDR1 and CDR2 are MNHEY and SMNVEV (reference sequence). This CDR3 comprises 18 residues. V was pared by 6 bases and J by 5 bases, with 19 bases of the junction left unmatched. DNA for the CDR3: TGTGCCAGCAGCCCAAGCCCTCCCTCCGGGACAGATCGAAACACCATATATTTT. Amino acid sequence: CASSPSPPSGTDRNTIYF.

J is TRBJ1-2 and V is TRBV10-1; TRBD1 matches at 9 bases. CDR3 length equals 13 residues. The germline gives CDR1 WNHNN, CDR2 SYGVQD (reference sequence). J lost 5 bases, V lost 5 bases, and 3 bases had no gene match. The CDR3 region has the DNA TGCGCCAGCAGTCGGGACAGGGTTTATGGCTACACCTTC. Translating it yields CASSRDRVYGYTF.

This clonotype was counted only a few times. The rearrangement links TRBV9 to TRBJ2-7, with 10 bases fitting TRBD2. CDR1 SGDLS and CDR2 YYNGEE come from the germline V gene. The V and J ends lost 3 bases and 3 bases, in that order; junction bases with no gene match: 6. The CDR3 has 15 amino acids. In DNA form, the CDR3 reads TGTGCCAGCAGCGCAAGCGGGGGGGGAAGCTACGAGCAGTACTTC. Translating it yields CASSASGGGSYEQYF.

This clonotype has at least ten counts. CDR3 sequence: CATSRGGAKGYTF. In nucleotides, the CDR3 is TGTGCCACCAGCAGGGGGGGGGCCAAAGGCTACACCTTC. The chain employs TRBV15 and TRBJ1-2; tentatively, D is TRBD1 (6 bases). CDR3 length: 13 amino acids. The germline V gene has CDR1 LNHNV and CDR2 YYDKDF (reference sequence). Trimming took 3 bases from V and 8 from J, leaving 13 bases between them.

This clonotype was seen repeatedly, ten times or more. The chain recombines TRBV6-6 with TRBJ2-2; 9 bases fit TRBD1. The ends lost 7 bases at V and 2 bases at J; junction bases unmatched: 2. CDR3 size: 14 residues. Per germline, CDR1 MNHNY and CDR2 SVGAGI (reference sequence). The CDR3 here is CASKGQGNTGELFF. In DNA form, the CDR3 reads TGTGCCAGCAAGGGACAGGGAAACACCGGGGAGCTGTTTTTT.

The chain has TRBV11-1 and TRBJ2-7; TRBD1 aligns across 9 bases. From germline, CDR1 is SGHAT and CDR2 FQDESV (reference sequence). Trimming cost V 4 bases and J 2 bases; bases outside gene matches: 3. The CDR3 sequence is 14 residues long. The CDR3 bases are TGTGCCAGCAGCTCCGACAGGGGGGCCTACGAGCAGTACTTC. Translation: CASSSDRGAYEQYF.